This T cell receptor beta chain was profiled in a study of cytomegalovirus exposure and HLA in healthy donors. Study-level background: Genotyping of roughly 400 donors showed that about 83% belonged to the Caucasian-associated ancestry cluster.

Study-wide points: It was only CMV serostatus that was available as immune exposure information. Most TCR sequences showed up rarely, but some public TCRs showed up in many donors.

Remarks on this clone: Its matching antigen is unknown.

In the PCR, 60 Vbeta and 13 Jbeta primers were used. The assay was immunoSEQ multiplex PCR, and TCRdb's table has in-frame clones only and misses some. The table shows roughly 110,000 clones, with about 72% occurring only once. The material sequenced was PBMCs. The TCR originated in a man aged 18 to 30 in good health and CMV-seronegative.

CDR3 sequence: CASSLGRGAGTEAFF. The CDR3 region has the DNA TGCGCCAGCAGCTTGGGCAGGGGGGCGGGCACTGAAGCTTTCTTT. The V gene is TRBV5-1, the J gene TRBJ1-1; 7 bases match TRBD1. The CDR3 sequence is 15 residues long. The V segment lost 0 bases and the J segment 4 bases; nucleotides outside the gene matches: 6. CDR1 and CDR2 from the germline V gene are SGHRS and YFSETQ.